The next 24 T cell receptor beta chains were all read from a single sample in a study of T cell repertoires in cytomegalovirus infection. MiXCR, run by TCRdb on the reads, gives a single entry per CDR3 protein. Of hundreds of thousands of distinct CDR3 sequences listed, 35% are singletons. What was sequenced was PBMCs. The receptors derive from a human donor in good health (CMV status not recorded). Some clones in this sample may be carry-over from other donors' samples.

The V gene is TRBV7-6, the J gene TRBJ2-3, with a possible D match to TRBD1 (6 bases). The CDR3 sequence is 17 residues long. Trimming shortened V by 0 bases and J by 1 base, and 14 bases separated the two germline ends. CDR1 is SGHVS, CDR2 FNYEAQ, per germline. CDR3 nucleotides: TGTGCCAGCAGCTTAGCAGCTGTGCGACAGGGCACAGATACGCAGTATTTT. Amino acids: CASSLAAVRQGTDTQYF.

CDR3: CSARSLGSPGLNNEQFF. The CDR3 region has the DNA TGCAGTGCTAGATCCCTTGGGAGTCCGGGACTAAACAATGAGCAGTTCTTC. The chain links TRBV20-1 to TRBJ2-1; 7 nucleotides match TRBD2. The CDR3 contains 17 residues. V trimming: 2 bases; J trimming: 5 bases; junction bases outside the gene matches: 15. Germline loops: CDR1 DFQATT, CDR2 SNEGSKA (reference sequence).

Only a few counts were recorded for this clonotype. This chain uses TRBV6-5 with TRBJ2-5; 12 positions match TRBD1. The CDR3 is 15 amino acids. Trimming cost V 5 bases and J 4 bases; bases outside gene matches: 5. CDR1 and CDR2 from the germline V gene are MNHEY and SVGAGI. CDR3 DNA sequence: TGTGCCAGCAGTCCGGGACAGGGGGCTCGAGAGACCCAGTACTTC. Protein sequence: CASSPGQGARETQYF.

The gene calls are TRBV7-2 and TRBJ1-1; possible D gene TRBD1, 5 bases. Trimming removed 7 bases from V and 3 bases from J, with 12 bases in between. Germline values: CDR1 SGHTA, CDR2 FQGNSA. CDR3 length equals 13 residues. The CDR3 DNA reads as TGTGCCAGCACCCCCAGGGAAGACACTGAAGCTTTCTTT. Translation gives CASTPREDTEAFF.

Comment on this clonotype: One end of the junction fails to match germline, which may point to a read error. The chain is built from TRBV28 and TRBJ2-7; a possible D gene is TRBD2 (7 bases). Germline assignment: CDR1 MDHEN and CDR2 SYDVKM. This CDR3 region has 14 residues. This CDR3 reads CAISLGGAGYEQYF. Here the CDR3 DNA reads TGTGCCATCAGTTTGGGGGGGGCAGGTTACGAGCAGTACTTC.

DNA for the CDR3: TGTGCCAGCAGTTTACCACCTAGCGGGAGGGCCTACAATGAGCAGTTCTTC. Residues: CASSLPPSGRAYNEQFF. The chain joins TRBV28 to TRBJ2-1; 12 bases line up with TRBD2. CDR3 size: 17 residues. Germline V lookup: CDR1 MDHEN, CDR2 SYDVKM. J gave up 2 bases and V 2 bases, and 4 bases lay outside the gene matches.

The CDR3 loop is CASSLLPGGVYEQYF. CDR3 sequence (DNA): TGTGCCAGCAGCTTATTACCCGGGGGGGTCTACGAGCAGTACTTC. This chain uses TRBV7-3 with TRBJ2-7, with 8 bases aligning to TRBD2. V was pared by 2 bases and J by 3 bases, with 6 bases of the junction left unmatched. CDR1 and CDR2 (germline): SGHTA, FQGTGA. CDR3 length equals 15 residues.

CDR3 DNA sequence: TGTGCCAGCAGCTTTCTCAGGACAGGGAGCGAGCAGTACTTC. It specifies CASSFLRTGSEQYF. The chain recombines TRBV5-6 with TRBJ2-7, with 8 nucleotides matching TRBD1. Germline V gene data show CDR1 as SGHDT and CDR2 as YYEEEE. CDR3 length equals 14 residues. The V gene end was trimmed by 2 bases and the J gene end by 6 bases; junction bases not matched to a gene: 7.

The chain joins TRBV24-1 to TRBJ1-1; D gene uncertain. V lost 12 bases and J 0 bases, leaving 22 bases between the germline ends. The germline V gene has CDR1 KGHDR and CDR2 SFDVKD. This CDR3 spans 16 amino acids. Written as DNA, the CDR3 is TGTGCCGCCGACCGGGGATCCGGCAAGATGAACACTGAAGCTTTCTTT. This sequence encodes CAADRGSGKMNTEAFF.

Note on this clonotype: Possible read error: a much larger clone is one base away. DNA of the CDR3: TGTGCCAGCAGCGCGGACTCCCACGGGACCGGCTACACCTTC. Translation gives CASSADSHGTGYTF. The chain couples TRBV7-8 to TRBJ1-2, with TRBD1 as a possible D gene (5 bases). CDR1 is SGHVS, CDR2 FQNEAQ, per germline. The CDR3 is 14 residues long. V shed 5 bases and J shed 8 bases, with 18 bases lying between them.

Points on this clonotype: Relative to the germline gene, one junction end is altered; a read error may explain this. This chain joins TRBV19 and TRBJ2-7; TRBD1 agrees at 8 bases. From germline, CDR1 is LNHDA and CDR2 SQIVND (reference sequence). The CDR3 is made up of 16 amino acids. CDR3 protein: CAISSSRGQGSYEQYF. Here the CDR3 DNA reads TGTGCCATTAGTTCATCCCGCGGACAGGGATCCTACGAGCAGTACTTC.

This clonotype was observed a few times. Its ends do not fully match the called genes, so a read error is possible. The V and J genes are TRBV7-2 and TRBJ2-7; TRBD2 matches 8 bases. The CDR3 is made up of 15 amino acids. Germline V gene sequence: CDR1 SGHTA, CDR2 FQGNSA. The CDR3 spells CASSLAAGGGYEQCF. The CDR3 bases are TGTGCCAGCAGCTTAGCGGCGGGAGGAGGATACGAGCAGTGCTTC.

Only a few counts were recorded for this clonotype. The J gene is TRBJ2-7, the V gene TRBV7-8, with D perhaps given as TRBD1 or TRBD2 (5 bases each). V was shortened by 1 base and J by 2 bases, with 15 bases between the two germline ends. Looked up from germline, CDR1 is SGHVS and CDR2 is FQNEAQ. The CDR3 is made up of 16 amino acids. CDR3 nucleotide sequence: TGTGCCAGCAGCTTAGGAGGGGCGGGTTACCCCTACGAGCAGTACTTC. Residues: CASSLGGAGYPYEQYF.

The chain carries TRBV5-1 and TRBJ2-5, with D possibly matching TRBD2 (6 bases). CDR1 and CDR2 (germline): SGHRS, YFSETQ. This CDR3 region has 14 residues. V lost 5 bases and J 2 bases, leaving 13 bases between the germline ends. CDR3 DNA: TGCGCCAGCAGTCCCGGGACTGCGCAAGAGACCCAGTACTTC. Its translation: CASSPGTAQETQYF. Drawing the rest from reference TRBV5-1 and TRBJ2-5, the complete variable domain is KAGVTQTPRYLIKTRGQQVTLSCSPISGHRSVSWYQQTPGQGLQFLFEYFSETQRNKGNFPGRFSGRQFSNSRSEMNVSTLELGDSALYLCASSPGTAQETQYFGPGTRLLVL.

Note on this clonotype: Since the CDR3 does not end with the conserved phenylalanine or tryptophan, this likely comes from a read error. The V gene is TRBV7-2, the J gene TRBJ2-7, with TRBD2 matching over 7 bases. Looked up from germline, CDR1 is SGHTA and CDR2 is FQGNSA. This CDR3 has 13 amino acids. The CDR3 here is CASSLGGEYGQYL. The CDR3, as DNA: TGTGCCAGCAGCTTGGGGGGGGAATACGGGCAGTACTTA.

This clonotype was seen only once. The CDR3 nucleotides are TGCGCCAGCAGCTTGGTGGGTAGCGGGGGGGCGGACAATGAGCAGTTCTTC. It is translated as CASSLVGSGGADNEQFF. The chain employs TRBV5-1 and TRBJ2-1; TRBD2 matches 11 bases. The CDR3 totals 17 residues. Germline CDR1 is SGHRS and CDR2 is YFSETQ. V shed 0 bases and J 5 bases; nucleotides not matched to a gene: 7.

This clonotype was seen just once. The chain is built from TRBV11-2 and TRBJ1-5, with 7 bases fitting TRBD1. There are 13 residues in the CDR3. In germline, CDR1 is SGHAT, CDR2 FQNNGV. V trimming: 5 bases; J trimming: 8 bases; junction bases outside the gene matches: 6. CDR3 sequence reads: CASSERTGKPQHF. For the CDR3, the DNA is TGTGCCAGCAGCGAGAGGACAGGAAAGCCCCAGCATTTT.

The table lists this clonotype with a few counts. The rearrangement links TRBV2 to TRBJ2-7, with D possibly being TRBD2 (6 bases). The CDR3 contains 15 residues. Germline V lookup: CDR1 SNHLY, CDR2 FYNNEI. V was pared by 3 bases and J by 7 bases, with 19 bases between. CDR3 sequence reads: CASSETGVPSGEQYF. The CDR3 bases are TGTGCCAGCAGTGAGACGGGAGTCCCCAGTGGAGAGCAGTACTTC.

The chain has TRBV11-2 and TRBJ1-4; D ambiguous. V shed 5 bases and J shed 5 bases, with 15 bases lying between them. This CDR3 spans 15 amino acids. Germline CDR1 and CDR2: SGHAT and FQNNGV. DNA of the CDR3: TGTGCCAGCAGCCCGTCTCGGCCTTTCAATGAAAAACTGTTTTTT. This gives the protein CASSPSRPFNEKLFF.

CDR3 residues: CAIRGRDSPLHF. CDR3 sequence (DNA): TGTGCCATCAGGGGCCGGGATTCACCCCTCCACTTT. This chain uses TRBV10-3 with TRBJ1-6, with D hard to call. The CDR3 runs to 12 residues. In germline, CDR1 is ENHRY, CDR2 SYGVKD. The ends were cut back, 6 bases at V and 8 bases at J, with 8 bases in the middle.

A few counts support this clonotype. V usage is TRBV10-3 and J usage is TRBJ2-7; D not resolved. V was pared by 3 bases and J by 4 bases, with 7 bases between. Germline V lookup: CDR1 ENHRY, CDR2 SYGVKD. This CDR3 has 12 residues. DNA for the CDR3: TGTGCCATCAGTGACCTCAGGTACGAGCAGTACTTC. This sequence encodes CAISDLRYEQYF.

This clonotype was found a few times. The chain recombines TRBV10-3 with TRBJ1-5; D ambiguous. With 2 bases removed from V and 2 bases from J, the gap between germline ends came to 10 bases. The CDR3 consists of 15 residues. Germline V gene sequence: CDR1 ENHRY, CDR2 SYGVKD. The DNA of the CDR3 is TGTGCCATCAGTGAGGAGGGCAGAGGCAATCAGCCCCAGCATTTT. Encoded protein: CAISEEGRGNQPQHF.

This clonotype appeared a few times. The chain recombines TRBV28 with TRBJ2-6; D uncertain. The CDR3 is 15 residues long. Germline V gene lookup returns CDR1 MDHEN and CDR2 SYDVKM. Trimming stripped 2 bases from V and 4 bases from J, with 9 bases between. The CDR3 spells CASSLARLGANVLTF. The DNA of the CDR3 is TGTGCCAGCAGTTTAGCGCGTCTAGGGGCCAACGTCCTGACTTTC.

The CDR3 loop is CASSLETSGASWEQFF. In nucleotides, the CDR3 is TGTGCCAGCAGCTTGGAAACTAGCGGGGCTTCTTGGGAGCAGTTCTTC. The V and J genes are TRBV5-5 and TRBJ2-1; 10 bases agree with TRBD2. The junction had 10 bases not matched to a gene; V was cut back by 0 bases and J by 10 bases. This CDR3 is 16 amino acids long. Germline values: CDR1 SGHKS, CDR2 YYEKEE (reference sequence).